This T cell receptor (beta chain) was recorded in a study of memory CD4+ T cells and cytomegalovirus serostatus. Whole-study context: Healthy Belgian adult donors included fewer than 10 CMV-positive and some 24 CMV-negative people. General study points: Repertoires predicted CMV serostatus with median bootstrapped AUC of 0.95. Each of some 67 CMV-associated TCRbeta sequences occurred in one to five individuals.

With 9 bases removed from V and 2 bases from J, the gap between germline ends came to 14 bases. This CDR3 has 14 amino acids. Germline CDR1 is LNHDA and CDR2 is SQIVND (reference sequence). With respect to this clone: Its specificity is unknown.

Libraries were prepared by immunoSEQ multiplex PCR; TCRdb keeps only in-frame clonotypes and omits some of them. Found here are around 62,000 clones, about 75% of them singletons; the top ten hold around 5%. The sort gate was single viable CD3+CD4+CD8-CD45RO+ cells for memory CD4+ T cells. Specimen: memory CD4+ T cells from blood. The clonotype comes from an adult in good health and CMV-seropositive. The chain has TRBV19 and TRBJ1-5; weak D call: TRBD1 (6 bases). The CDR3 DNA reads TGTGCCAGCCAGTGGGGGGCAGGCAATCAGCCCCAGCATTTT. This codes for CASQWGAGNQPQHF.